The source of this T cell receptor beta chain is a study of T cell responses to AZD1222 COVID-19 vaccine. In germline, CDR1 is MNHEY, CDR2 SMNVEV (reference sequence). The CDR3 totals 14 residues. Trimming removed 3 bases at V and 7 bases at J, with 12 bases between. Worth noting for this clone: What it binds is not known.

Assay: immunoSEQ multiplex PCR; the TCRdb copy retains only in-frame clones and omits some. The sample yields about 120,000 clones, 80% to 90% seen once. General study results and limits: Repertoire sampling occurred only after the peak T cell response. It was only a handful of AZD1222 recipients who were seropositive at baseline. Reports indicate that nearly half of spike-specific TCRs are directed at unmutated variant regions. The donor group comprised mostly white British people and more females; the analysis possibly underestimated clonal diversity.

The sample in question was peripheral blood, obtained on day 0 of AZD1222 vaccination. The chain couples TRBV27 to TRBJ1-4; no definite D call. The origin of this receptor is an adult in good health. CDR3 loop: CASSFGGSPEKLFF. CDR3 nucleotides: TGTGCCAGCAGTTTCGGTGGCAGCCCTGAAAAACTGTTTTTT.